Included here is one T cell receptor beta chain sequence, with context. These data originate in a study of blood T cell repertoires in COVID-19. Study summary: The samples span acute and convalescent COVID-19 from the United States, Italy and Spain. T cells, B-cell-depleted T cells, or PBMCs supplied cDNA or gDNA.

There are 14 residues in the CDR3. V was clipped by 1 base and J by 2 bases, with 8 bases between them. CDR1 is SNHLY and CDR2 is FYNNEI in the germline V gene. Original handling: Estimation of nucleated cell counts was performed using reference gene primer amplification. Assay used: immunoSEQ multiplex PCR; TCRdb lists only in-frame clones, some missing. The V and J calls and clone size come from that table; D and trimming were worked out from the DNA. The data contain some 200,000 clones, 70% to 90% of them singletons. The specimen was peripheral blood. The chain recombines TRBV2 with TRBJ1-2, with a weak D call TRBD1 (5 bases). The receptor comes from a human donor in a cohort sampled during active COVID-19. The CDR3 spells CASSEVDSNYGYTF. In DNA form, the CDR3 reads TGTGCCAGCAGTGAAGTAGACAGCAACTATGGCTACACCTTC.